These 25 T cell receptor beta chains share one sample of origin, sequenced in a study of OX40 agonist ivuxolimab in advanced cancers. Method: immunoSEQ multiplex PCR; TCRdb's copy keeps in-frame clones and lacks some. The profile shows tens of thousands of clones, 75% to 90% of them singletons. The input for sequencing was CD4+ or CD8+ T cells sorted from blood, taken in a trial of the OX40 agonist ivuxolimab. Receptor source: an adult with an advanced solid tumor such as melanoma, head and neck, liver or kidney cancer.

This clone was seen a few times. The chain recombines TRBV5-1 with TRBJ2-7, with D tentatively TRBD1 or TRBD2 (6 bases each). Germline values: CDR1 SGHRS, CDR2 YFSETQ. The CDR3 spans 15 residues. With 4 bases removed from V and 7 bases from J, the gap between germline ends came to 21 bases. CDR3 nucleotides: TGCGCCAGCAGCGCGGACAGCCCCTTAGGGAGGGAGCAGTACTTC. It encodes CASSADSPLGREQYF.

The CDR3 nucleotides are TGTGCCAGCAGCCGGACAGGGGCTAGCACAGATACGCAGTATTTT. Amino acid sequence: CASSRTGASTDTQYF. This chain links TRBV14 with TRBJ2-3; 9 bases agree with TRBD1. J was trimmed by 0 bases and V by 4 bases; bases with no gene match: 2. The CDR3 runs 15 residues. Germline V gene lookup returns CDR1 SGHDN and CDR2 FVKESK.

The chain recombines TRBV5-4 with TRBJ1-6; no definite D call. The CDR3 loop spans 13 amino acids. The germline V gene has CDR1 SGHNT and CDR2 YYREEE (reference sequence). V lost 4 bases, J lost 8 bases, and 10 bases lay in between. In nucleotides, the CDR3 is TGTGCCAGCAGCCCAACCTCGGATTCACCCCTCCACTTT. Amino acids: CASSPTSDSPLHF.

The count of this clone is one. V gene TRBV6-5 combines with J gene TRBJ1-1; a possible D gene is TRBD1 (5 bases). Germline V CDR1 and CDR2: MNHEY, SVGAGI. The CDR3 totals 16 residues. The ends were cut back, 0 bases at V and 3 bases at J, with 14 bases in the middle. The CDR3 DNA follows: TGTGCCAGCAGTTACTCGAGGACACTCGAGGACACTGAAGCTTTCTTT. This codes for CASSYSRTLEDTEAFF.

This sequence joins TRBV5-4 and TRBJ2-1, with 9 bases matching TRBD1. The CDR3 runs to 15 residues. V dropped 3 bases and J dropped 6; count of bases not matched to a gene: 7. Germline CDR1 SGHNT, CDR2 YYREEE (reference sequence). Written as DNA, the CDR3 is TGTGCCAGCAGCTCTCCGGGACAGGGATCCAATGAGCAGTTCTTC. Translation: CASSSPGQGSNEQFF.

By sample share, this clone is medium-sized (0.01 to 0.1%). CDR3 amino acids: CASSQGEGATYEQYF. CDR3 DNA sequence: TGCGCCAGCAGCCAAGGAGAAGGGGCGACCTACGAGCAGTACTTC. The chain has TRBV4-1 and TRBJ2-7, with D possibly matching TRBD1 (5 bases). CDR3 length: 15 residues. V lost 1 base and J lost 2, with 12 bases in between. Per the germline V gene, CDR1 is MGHRA and CDR2 is YSYEKL.

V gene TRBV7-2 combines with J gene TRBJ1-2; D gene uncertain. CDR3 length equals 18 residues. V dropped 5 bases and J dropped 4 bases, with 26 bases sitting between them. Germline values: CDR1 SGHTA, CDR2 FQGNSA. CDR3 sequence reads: CASSPFRTDPRALYGYTF. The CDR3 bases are TGTGCCAGCAGCCCATTCCGTACAGACCCGCGAGCCCTCTATGGCTACACCTTC.

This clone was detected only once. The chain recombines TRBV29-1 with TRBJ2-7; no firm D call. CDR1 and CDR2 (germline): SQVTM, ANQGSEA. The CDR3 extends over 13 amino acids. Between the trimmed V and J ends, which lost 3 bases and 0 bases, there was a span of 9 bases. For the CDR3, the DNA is TGCAGCGTTGAGGTGGAGCTCTCCTACGAGCAGTACTTC. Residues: CSVEVELSYEQYF.

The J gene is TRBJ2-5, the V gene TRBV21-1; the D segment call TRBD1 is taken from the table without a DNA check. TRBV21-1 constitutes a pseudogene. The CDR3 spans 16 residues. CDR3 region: CASSKTGTGYQETQYF. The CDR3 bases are TGTGCCAGCAGTAAGACCGGGACAGGGTACCAAGAGACCCAGTACTTC.

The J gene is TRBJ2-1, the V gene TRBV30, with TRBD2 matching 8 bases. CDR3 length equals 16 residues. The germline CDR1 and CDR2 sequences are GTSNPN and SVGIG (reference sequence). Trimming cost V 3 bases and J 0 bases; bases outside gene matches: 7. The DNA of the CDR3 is TGTGCCTGGAGGCTACCCCGGGGGGGCTCCTACAATGAGCAGTTCTTC. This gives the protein CAWRLPRGGSYNEQFF.

The CDR3 nucleotides are TGTGCCAGCAGCTTAAAGGGACAGGGGGCGGGTTACGAGCAGTACTTC. Encoded protein: CASSLKGQGAGYEQYF. The chain combines TRBV7-9 with TRBJ2-7; 12 nucleotides align to TRBD1. Trimming took 2 bases from V and 4 from J; bases not matched to a gene: 6. The CDR3 sequence is 16 residues long. Germline V gene data show CDR1 as SEHNR and CDR2 as FQNEAQ (reference sequence).

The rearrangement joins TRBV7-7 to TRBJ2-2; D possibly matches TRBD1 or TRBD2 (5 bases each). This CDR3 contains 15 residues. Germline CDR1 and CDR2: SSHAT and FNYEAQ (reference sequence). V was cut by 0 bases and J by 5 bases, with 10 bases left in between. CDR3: CASSLAPRGTGELFF. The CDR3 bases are TGTGCCAGCAGCTTAGCCCCGAGGGGTACCGGGGAGCTGTTTTTT.

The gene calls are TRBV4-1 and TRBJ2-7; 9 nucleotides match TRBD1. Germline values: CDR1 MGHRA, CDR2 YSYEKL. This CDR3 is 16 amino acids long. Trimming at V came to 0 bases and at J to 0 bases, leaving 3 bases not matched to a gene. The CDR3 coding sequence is TGCGCCAGCAGCCAAGAAGGGGACAGGGTCTCCTACGAGCAGTACTTC. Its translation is CASSQEGDRVSYEQYF.

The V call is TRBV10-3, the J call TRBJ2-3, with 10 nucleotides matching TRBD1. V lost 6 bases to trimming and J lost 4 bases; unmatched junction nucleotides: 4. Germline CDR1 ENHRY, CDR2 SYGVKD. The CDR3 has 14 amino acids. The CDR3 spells CAISPGQGADTQYF. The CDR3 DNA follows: TGTGCCATCAGCCCCGGACAGGGGGCAGATACGCAGTATTTT.

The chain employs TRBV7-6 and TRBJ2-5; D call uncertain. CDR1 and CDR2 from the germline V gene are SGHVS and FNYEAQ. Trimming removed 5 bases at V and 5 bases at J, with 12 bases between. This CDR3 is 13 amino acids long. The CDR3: CASSPEMRETQYF. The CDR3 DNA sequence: TGTGCCAGCAGCCCAGAAATGAGGGAGACCCAGTACTTC.

CDR3: CASSYERGARDEQFF. CDR3 DNA: TGTGCCAGCAGTTACGAGCGGGGGGCCAGGGATGAGCAGTTCTTC. This sequence joins TRBV6-5 and TRBJ2-1, with 9 bases lining up with TRBD2. V lost 2 bases to trimming and J lost 8 bases; unmatched junction nucleotides: 7. The CDR3 sequence is 15 residues long. Germline loops: CDR1 MNHEY, CDR2 SVGAGI.

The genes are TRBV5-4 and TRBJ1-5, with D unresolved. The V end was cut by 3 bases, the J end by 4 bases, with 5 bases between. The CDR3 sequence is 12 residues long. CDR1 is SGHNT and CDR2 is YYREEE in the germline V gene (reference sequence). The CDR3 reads CASSSYNQPQHF. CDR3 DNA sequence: TGTGCCAGCAGCTCCTATAATCAGCCCCAGCATTTT.

The CDR3 DNA reads as TGTGCCAGCAGTCCACCTAGCGGACCCTACGAGCAGTACTTC. Translation: CASSPPSGPYEQYF. J is TRBJ2-7 and V is TRBV27; 7 bases map to TRBD2. CDR3 length: 14 residues. Losses at the gene ends were 5 bases for V and 2 bases for J; bases not matched to a gene: 6. The germline V gene encodes CDR1 MNHEY and CDR2 SMNVEV (reference sequence).

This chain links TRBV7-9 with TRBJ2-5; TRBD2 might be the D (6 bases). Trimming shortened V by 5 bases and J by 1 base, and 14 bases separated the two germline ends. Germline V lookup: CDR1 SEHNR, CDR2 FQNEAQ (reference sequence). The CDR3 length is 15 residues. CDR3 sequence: CASSPGTGGQETQYF. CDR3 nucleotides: TGTGCCAGCAGCCCCGGGACCGGGGGCCAAGAGACCCAGTACTTC.

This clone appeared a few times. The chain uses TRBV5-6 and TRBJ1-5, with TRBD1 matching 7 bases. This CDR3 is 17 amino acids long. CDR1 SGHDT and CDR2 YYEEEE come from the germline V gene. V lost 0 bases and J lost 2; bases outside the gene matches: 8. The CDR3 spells CASSLGSGTAGNQPQHF. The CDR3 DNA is TGTGCCAGCAGCTTGGGTTCGGGGACAGCTGGCAATCAGCCCCAGCATTTT.

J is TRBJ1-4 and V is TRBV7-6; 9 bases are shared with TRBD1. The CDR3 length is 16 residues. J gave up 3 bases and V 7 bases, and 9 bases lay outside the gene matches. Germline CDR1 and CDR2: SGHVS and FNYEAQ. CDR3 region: CASTWGQGIPNEKLFF. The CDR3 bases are TGTGCCAGCACCTGGGGACAGGGAATCCCTAATGAAAAACTGTTTTTT.

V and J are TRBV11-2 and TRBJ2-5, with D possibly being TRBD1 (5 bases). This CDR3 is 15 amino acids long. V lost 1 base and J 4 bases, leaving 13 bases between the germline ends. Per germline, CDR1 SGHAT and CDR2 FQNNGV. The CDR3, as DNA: TGTGCCAGCAGCTTAGTTTCAGGGTGGGGAGAGACCCAGTACTTC. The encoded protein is CASSLVSGWGETQYF.

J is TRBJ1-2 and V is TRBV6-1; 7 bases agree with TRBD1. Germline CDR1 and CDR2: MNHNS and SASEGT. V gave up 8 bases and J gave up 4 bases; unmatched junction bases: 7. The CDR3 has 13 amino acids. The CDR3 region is CASLFGTVYGYTF. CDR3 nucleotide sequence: TGTGCCAGCCTTTTTGGGACAGTCTATGGCTACACCTTC.

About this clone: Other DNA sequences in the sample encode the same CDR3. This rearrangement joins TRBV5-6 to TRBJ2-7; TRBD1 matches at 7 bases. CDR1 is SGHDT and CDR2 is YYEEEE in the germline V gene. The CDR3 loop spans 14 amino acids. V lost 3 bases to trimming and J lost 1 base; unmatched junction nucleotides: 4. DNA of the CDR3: TGTGCCAGCAGCTCACAGGGGAGATCCTACGAGCAGTACTTC. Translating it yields CASSSQGRSYEQYF.

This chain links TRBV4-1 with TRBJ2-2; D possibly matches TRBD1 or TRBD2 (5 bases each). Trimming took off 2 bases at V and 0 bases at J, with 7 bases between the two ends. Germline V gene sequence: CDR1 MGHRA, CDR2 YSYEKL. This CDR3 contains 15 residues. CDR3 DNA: TGCGCCAGCAGCCAACGGGGCCCGAACACCGGGGAGCTGTTTTTT. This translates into CASSQRGPNTGELFF.